Each of the 26 T cell receptor beta chains below was sequenced from the same sample in a study of T cell responses to AZD1222 COVID-19 vaccine. This table comes from immunoSEQ multiplex PCR, and its TCRdb copy is limited to in-frame clones, with some not included. The table lists some 200,000 clones, 70% to 90% of them singletons. The sequenced sample was peripheral blood, obtained 28 days after the second AZD1222 dose. Every receptor here comes from an adult who received the AZD1222 COVID-19 vaccine.

The chain links TRBV19 to TRBJ1-2; TRBD1 matches 10 bases. J gave up 1 base and V 4 bases, and 3 bases lay outside the gene matches. Germline CDR1 reads LNHDA; CDR2 reads SQIVND (reference sequence). This CDR3 is 15 amino acids long. The CDR3 nucleotides read TGTGCCAGTAGTACGGACAGGGGGATTAACTATGGCTACACCTTC. The encoded protein is CASSTDRGINYGYTF.

The rearrangement links TRBV10-3 to TRBJ1-1, with D possibly matching TRBD1 (5 bases). The V end was cut by 5 bases, the J end by 1 base, with 8 bases between. This CDR3 has 13 amino acids. CDR1 ENHRY and CDR2 SYGVKD come from the germline V gene. The CDR3 bases are TGTGCCATCAGTTGGGGGGGGAACACTGAAGCTTTCTTT. It encodes CAISWGGNTEAFF.

The chain carries TRBV19 and TRBJ1-2; a weak D match, TRBD1 (5 bases). The germline V gene encodes CDR1 LNHDA and CDR2 SQIVND (reference sequence). The CDR3 runs 14 residues. V gave up 0 bases and J gave up 7 bases, with 12 bases separating them. The CDR3 loop is CASSIDTGGSGYTF. The CDR3 DNA sequence: TGTGCCAGTAGTATAGATACTGGGGGAAGTGGCTACACCTTC.

V gene TRBV28 combines with J gene TRBJ2-7, with D possibly TRBD1 on 6 matching bases. The ends were cut back, 3 bases at V and 0 bases at J, with 9 bases in the middle. The CDR3 runs 14 residues. Germline lookup yields CDR1 MDHEN and CDR2 SYDVKM. The CDR3 DNA sequence: TGTGCCAGCAGTTTCGCCAGGGGCTCCTACGAGCAGTACTTC. It yields the protein CASSFARGSYEQYF. Drawing the rest from reference TRBV28 and TRBJ2-7, the complete variable domain is DVKVTQSSRYLVKRTGEKVFLECVQDMDHENMFWYRQDPGLGLRLIYFSYDVKMKEKGDIPEGYSVSREKKERFSLILESASTNQTSMYLCASSFARGSYEQYFGPGTRLTVT.

J is TRBJ1-1 and V is TRBV6-5, with no clear D. The CDR3 sequence is 14 residues long. The germline CDR1 and CDR2 sequences are MNHEY and SVGAGI. Trimming cost V 7 bases and J 6 bases, with 18 bases left between them. CDR3 amino acids: CASNLAKSSAEAFF. DNA for the CDR3: TGTGCCAGCAATCTAGCTAAGTCGAGCGCTGAAGCTTTCTTT.

The chain couples TRBV24-1 to TRBJ1-5; a possible D gene is TRBD1 (6 bases). The V end lost 5 bases, the J end lost 0 bases, and 10 bases lay between the germline ends. The CDR3 loop spans 15 amino acids. The germline CDR1 and CDR2 sequences are KGHDR and SFDVKD. The CDR3: CATSVGGLSNQPQHF. The CDR3 coding sequence is TGTGCCACCAGTGTGGGGGGCCTTAGCAATCAGCCCCAGCATTTT.

The chain links TRBV7-3 to TRBJ2-3; D is possibly TRBD2 (6 bases). This CDR3 region has 14 residues. Looked up from germline, CDR1 is SGHTA and CDR2 is FQGTGA. V dropped 7 bases and J dropped 2 bases, with 13 bases sitting between them. The CDR3 protein is CASTPGLPTDTQYF. The DNA for the CDR3 is TGTGCCAGCACCCCCGGACTACCCACAGATACGCAGTATTTT. The whole variable domain, filled in from reference TRBV7-3 and TRBJ2-3, reads GAGVSQTPSNKVTEKGKYVELRCDPISGHTALYWYRQSLGQGPEFLIYFQGTGAADDSGLPNDRFFAVRPEGSVSTLKIQRTERGDSAVYLCASTPGLPTDTQYFGPGTRLTVL.

CDR3: CASSLEVWDYNEQFF. The DNA for the CDR3 is TGTGCCAGCAGCTTAGAAGTGTGGGACTACAATGAGCAGTTCTTC. The chain uses TRBV7-2 and TRBJ2-1; D gene uncertain. CDR1 SGHTA and CDR2 FQGNSA come from the germline V gene. CDR3 size: 15 residues. Trimming left V 1 base short and J 3 bases short, with 10 bases between.

This chain joins TRBV7-2 and TRBJ2-7; 9 positions match TRBD2. The CDR3 consists of 17 residues. Germline CDR1 is SGHTA and CDR2 is FQGNSA. V shed 2 bases, J shed 2 bases, and the junction held 10 bases outside the gene matches. The CDR3 DNA is TGTGCCAGCAGCTTAACTAGCGGGCCTCCTTCCACCTACGAGCAGTACTTC. Translated: CASSLTSGPPSTYEQYF.

The genes are TRBV12-5 and TRBJ2-1; 9 bases align to TRBD1. The CDR3 runs to 15 residues. Germline CDR1 and CDR2: LGHNT and FRNRAP. Germline trimming cut 4 bases from V and 0 bases from J; bases unmatched to any gene: 1. The CDR3 DNA sequence: TGTGCTAGTGGTTCACAGGGGGCCTCCTACAATGAGCAGTTCTTC. Protein product: CASGSQGASYNEQFF. Full variable domain (missing parts from reference TRBV12-5 and TRBJ2-1): DARVTQTPRHKVTEMGQEVTMRCQPILGHNTVFWYRQTMMQGLELLAYFRNRAPLDDSGMPKDRFSAEMPDATLATLKIQPSEPRDSAVYFCASGSQGASYNEQFFGPGTRLTVL.

The CDR3 region has the DNA TGTGCCAGCAGCTTCGGGACTAGCGGGAGGCTGTACGAGCAGTACTTC. It is translated as CASSFGTSGRLYEQYF. The rearrangement uses TRBV5-5 and TRBJ2-7; 15 bases are a match to TRBD2. The CDR3 spans 16 residues. Trimming at V came to 2 bases and at J to 4 bases, leaving 4 bases not matched to a gene. Germline CDR1 reads SGHKS; CDR2 reads YYEKEE (reference sequence).

V is TRBV4-1 and J is TRBJ2-7; 7 bases map to TRBD1. V lost 4 bases to trimming and J lost 2 bases; unmatched junction nucleotides: 8. Looked up from germline, CDR1 is MGHRA and CDR2 is YSYEKL. CDR3 size: 15 residues. In nucleotides, the CDR3 is TGCGCCAGCAGCCCAACCCCGGGACAGACCTACGAGCAGTACTTC. It translates to CASSPTPGQTYEQYF.

V gene TRBV3-1 (or the pseudogene TRBV3-2) combines with J gene TRBJ1-5; D gene unclear. This CDR3 is 13 amino acids long. V was trimmed by 2 bases and J by 3 bases, leaving 5 bases between them. The germline V gene has CDR1 LGHDT and CDR2 YNNKEL (reference sequence). The CDR3 bases are TGTGCCAGCAGCCAATCCCCCAATCAGCCCCAGCATTTT. This sequence encodes CASSQSPNQPQHF.

This chain connects TRBV7-2 to TRBJ2-5; 8 bases are shared with TRBD1. The ends lost 1 base at V and 4 bases at J; junction bases unmatched: 2. In germline, CDR1 is SGHTA, CDR2 FQGNSA. The CDR3 spans 14 residues. The CDR3 DNA is TGTGCCAGCAGCTTAGGGACAGGGAGAGAGACCCAGTACTTC. This sequence encodes CASSLGTGRETQYF. The variable domain in full, with the rest retrieved from reference TRBV7-2 and TRBJ2-5, is GAGVSQSPSNKVTEKGKDVELRCDPISGHTALYWYRQSLGQGLEFLIYFQGNSAPDKSGLPSDRFSAERTGGSVSTLTIQRTQQEDSAVYLCASSLGTGRETQYFGPGTRLLVL.

The genes are TRBV11-2 and TRBJ2-7; 7 bases agree with TRBD1. The CDR3 sequence is 14 residues long. V shed 5 bases, J shed 3 bases, and the junction held 7 bases outside the gene matches. Germline loops: CDR1 SGHAT, CDR2 FQNNGV. The CDR3 here is CASSLVPGGYEQYF. The CDR3 DNA sequence: TGTGCCAGCAGCCTAGTCCCAGGGGGCTACGAGCAGTACTTC.

V gene TRBV30 combines with J gene TRBJ2-3, with 12 bases fitting TRBD2. The germline CDR1 and CDR2 sequences are GTSNPN and SVGIG (reference sequence). J was trimmed by 1 base and V by 3 bases; bases with no gene match: 2. This CDR3 comprises 15 residues. The CDR3 nucleotides read TGTGCCTGGAGCCGGACTAGCGGGGGCACAGATACGCAGTATTTT. This sequence encodes CAWSRTSGGTDTQYF.

This chain uses TRBV29-1 with TRBJ2-1; no clear D. From germline, CDR1 is SQVTM and CDR2 ANQGSEA. Trimming removed 6 bases from V and 2 bases from J, with 17 bases in between. CDR3 length: 15 residues. This CDR3 is CSVSSSGNAYNEQFF. CDR3 DNA sequence: TGCAGCGTCTCGTCCTCAGGAAACGCCTACAATGAGCAGTTCTTC.

V gene TRBV5-1 combines with J gene TRBJ2-1; D unclear. Germline V gene data show CDR1 as SGHRS and CDR2 as YFSETQ. Trimming stripped 7 bases from V and 7 bases from J, with 9 bases between. The CDR3 totals 11 residues. Written as DNA, the CDR3 is TGCGCCAGCGGCGTAAGGAATGAGCAGTTCTTC. This codes for CASGVRNEQFF.

V usage is TRBV7-9 and J usage is TRBJ2-1; possibly TRBD1 for D (6 bases). The CDR3 extends over 15 amino acids. The germline CDR1 and CDR2 sequences are SEHNR and FQNEAQ (reference sequence). V lost 5 bases and J lost 4, with 15 bases in between. The CDR3 sequence is CASSSRGQPYNEQFF. CDR3 sequence (DNA): TGTGCCAGCAGCAGCCGGGGACAACCATACAATGAGCAGTTCTTC.

This clone was seen just once. The chain carries TRBV9 and TRBJ2-2; TRBD2 matches 7 bases. The germline V gene encodes CDR1 SGDLS and CDR2 YYNGEE. The CDR3 spans 17 residues. Germline trimming cut 0 bases from V and 0 bases from J; bases unmatched to any gene: 5. The CDR3 loop reads CASSVDGLGANTGELFF. CDR3 in DNA: TGTGCCAGCAGCGTAGATGGACTAGGAGCGAACACCGGGGAGCTGTTTTTT.

The chain joins TRBV5-1 to TRBJ1-3; no clear D. The V end lost 0 bases, the J end lost 8 bases, and 12 bases lay between the germline ends. The CDR3 runs to 14 residues. The germline CDR1 and CDR2 sequences are SGHRS and YFSETQ. The CDR3 DNA is TGCGCCAGCAGCTTGGCCCCACACTCGGACACCATATATTTT. Translated, it gives CASSLAPHSDTIYF.

This chain uses TRBV19 with TRBJ1-5; TRBD1 agrees at 7 bases. The length of the CDR3 is 15 residues. Looked up from germline, CDR1 is LNHDA and CDR2 is SQIVND (reference sequence). Unmatched junction bases numbered 6, after V lost 7 bases and J lost 0 bases. CDR3 in DNA: TGTGCCAGTATCGCCGGGACAGCTAGCAATCAGCCCCAGCATTTT. Translating it yields CASIAGTASNQPQHF.

This sequence joins TRBV6-5 and TRBJ1-1, with 8 bases fitting TRBD1. Germline CDR1 MNHEY, CDR2 SVGAGI. The V and J ends lost 7 bases and 5 bases, in that order; junction bases with no gene match: 12. The CDR3 has 15 residues. The CDR3 loop reads CASTPSQGARTEAFF. In nucleotides, the CDR3 is TGTGCCAGCACCCCCTCCCAGGGGGCGAGGACTGAAGCTTTCTTT.

V and J are TRBV5-5 and TRBJ1-3; D uncertain. V was trimmed by 4 bases and J by 3 bases, leaving 14 bases between them. Per germline, CDR1 SGHKS and CDR2 YYEKEE (reference sequence). The CDR3 extends over 15 amino acids. The CDR3 nucleotides read TGTGCCAGCAGCCCCCCCGGCGGGTATGGAAACACCATATATTTT. This sequence encodes CASSPPGGYGNTIYF.

This clone showed up just a few times. The V and J genes are TRBV11-2 and TRBJ2-5, with D perhaps matching TRBD1 or TRBD2 (6 bases each). The germline CDR1 and CDR2 sequences are SGHAT and FQNNGV. V lost 6 bases and J 4 bases, leaving 15 bases between the germline ends. This CDR3 comprises 14 residues. Here the CDR3 DNA reads TGTGCCAGCAGTCCGACTAGGGGGAGAGAGACCCAGTACTTC. Protein sequence: CASSPTRGRETQYF.

The chain employs TRBV9 and TRBJ2-1, with unresolved D. Trimming stripped 0 bases from V and 5 bases from J, with 9 bases between. Germline CDR1 and CDR2: SGDLS and YYNGEE. The CDR3 extends over 14 amino acids. The CDR3 protein is CASSVGGPDNEQFF. Here the CDR3 DNA reads TGTGCCAGCAGCGTAGGCGGACCCGACAATGAGCAGTTCTTC.